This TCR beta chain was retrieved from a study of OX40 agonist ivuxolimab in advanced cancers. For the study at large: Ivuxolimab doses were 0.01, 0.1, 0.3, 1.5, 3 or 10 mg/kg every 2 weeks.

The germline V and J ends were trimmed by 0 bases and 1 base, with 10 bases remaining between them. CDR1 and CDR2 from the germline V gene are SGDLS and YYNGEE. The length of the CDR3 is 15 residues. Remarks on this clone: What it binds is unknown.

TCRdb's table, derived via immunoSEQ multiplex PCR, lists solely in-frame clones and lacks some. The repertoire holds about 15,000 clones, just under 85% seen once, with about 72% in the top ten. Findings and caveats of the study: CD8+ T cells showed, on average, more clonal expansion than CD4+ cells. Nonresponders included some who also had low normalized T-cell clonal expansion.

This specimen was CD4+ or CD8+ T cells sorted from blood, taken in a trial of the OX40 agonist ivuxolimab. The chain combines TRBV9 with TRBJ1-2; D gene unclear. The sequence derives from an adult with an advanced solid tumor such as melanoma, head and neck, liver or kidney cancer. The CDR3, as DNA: TGTGCCAGCAGCGTAGAGGGCAGTCTTAACTATGGCTACACCTTC. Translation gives CASSVEGSLNYGYTF.